This TCR beta chain was documented in a study of T cell responses to AZD1222 COVID-19 vaccine. TCRdb keeps only in-frame clones here, not all; method: immunoSEQ multiplex PCR. The data contain about 170,000 clones, roughly 87% of them singletons. Germline V gene lookup returns CDR1 SGDLS and CDR2 YYNGEE. CDR3 size: 12 residues. With V trimmed by 3 bases and J by 13 bases, 5 bases remained unmatched. Whole-study results and caveats: The reported proportion of spike-specific TCRs targeting unmutated variant regions was nearly half. In all cases, repertoires were sampled only after the peak T cell response. Only a handful of AZD1222 recipients, six or seven in all, had baseline seropositivity.

On this clone: What it recognizes is unknown.

Sequenced material: peripheral blood, taken 28 days after the second AZD1222 dose. The TCR comes from an adult who received the AZD1222 COVID-19 vaccine. The rearrangement uses TRBV9 and TRBJ2-1; 9 bases line up with TRBD1. The CDR3 sequence: CASSGSDRGQFF. CDR3 nucleotides: TGTGCCAGCAGCGGATCGGACAGGGGTCAGTTCTTC.